The 10 T cell receptor beta chains below all came from one sample that was sequenced in a study of blood T cell repertoires in COVID-19 (dated by TCRdb to 2020 to 2021). The library was prepared using the immunoSEQ multiplex PCR assay. What TCRdb holds here is the immuneACCESS table cut down to in-frame rearrangements. Part of the clones is not present; checked against another copy, under half of the missing clones reflect an unresolved V gene, and the others are unexplained. In all, the sample holds 250,000 to 300,000 clones, and 88% of those were seen once. The top ten hold 2% to 2.5% of the sample. The sample taken for sequencing was PBMCs or T cells enriched from blood (not recorded which). The receptors shown here come from a woman aged 55-69 years in a cohort exposed to, infected with or recovered from COVID-19 (not recorded which).

The chain carries TRBV6-5 and TRBJ1-6, with 12 bases matching TRBD1. CDR1 MNHEY and CDR2 SVGAGI come from the germline V gene. CDR3 length equals 15 residues. Trimming took 8 bases from V and 10 from J; bases not matched to a gene: 9. The CDR3 coding sequence is TGTGCCAGCCGGGACAGGGGGCAGGTTCGGTCACCCCTCCACTTT. It specifies CASRDRGQVRSPLHF.

The chain recombines TRBV9 with TRBJ1-1, with a possible D match to TRBD1 (5 bases). V lost 0 bases, J lost 3 bases, and 12 bases lay in between. CDR3 length: 15 residues. Germline V gene data show CDR1 as SGDLS and CDR2 as YYNGEE. Here the CDR3 DNA reads TGTGCCAGCAGCGTAGGGCTTGGGGCCGACACTGAAGCTTTCTTT. Amino acid sequence: CASSVGLGADTEAFF. Full variable domain (remainder filled in from reference TRBV9 and TRBJ1-1): DSGVTQTPKHLITATGQRVTLRCSPRSGDLSVYWYQQSLDQGLQFLIQYYNGEERAKGNILERFSAQQFPDLHSELNLSSLELGDSALYFCASSVGLGADTEAFFGQGTRLTVV.

The chain couples TRBV2 to TRBJ1-5; D unclear. Germline lookup yields CDR1 SNHLY and CDR2 FYNNEI. Trimming took off 2 bases at V and 1 base at J, with 9 bases between the two ends. The CDR3 sequence is 15 residues long. CDR3 sequence (DNA): TGTGCCAGCAGTGAATGGCCGGGGAGCAATCAGCCCCAGCATTTT. This codes for CASSEWPGSNQPQHF.

The gene calls are TRBV2 and TRBJ1-5; 7 positions agree with TRBD1. Germline assignment: CDR1 SNHLY and CDR2 FYNNEI. Trimming took 8 bases from V and 3 from J; bases not matched to a gene: 4. The CDR3 length is 13 residues. The CDR3 DNA reads TGTGCCAGCCAGGGACAGCCCAATCAGCCCCAGCATTTT. Translating it yields CASQGQPNQPQHF. Using reference TRBV2 and TRBJ1-5 for the parts outside the CDR3, the full variable domain is EPEVTQTPSHQVTQMGQEVILRCVPISNHLYFYWYRQILGQKVEFLVSFYNNEISEKSEIFDDQFSVERPDGSNFTLKIRSTKLEDSAMYFCASQGQPNQPQHFGDGTRLSIL.

The table lists this clone with a count of one. Other DNA sequences within the sample encode an identical CDR3. The chain recombines TRBV5-1 with TRBJ1-1; TRBD1 might be the D (6 bases). This CDR3 comprises 15 residues. Germline CDR1 reads SGHRS; CDR2 reads YFSETQ. Trimming removed 0 bases from V and 1 base from J, with 10 bases in between. CDR3 DNA: TGCGCCAGCAGCTTGGGGGGACAAGGGAACACTGAAGCTTTCTTT. Translated, it gives CASSLGGQGNTEAFF.

V is TRBV2 and J is TRBJ1-4; no reliable D call. Trimming removed 4 bases from V and 7 bases from J, with 10 bases in between. Germline CDR1 and CDR2: SNHLY and FYNNEI. This CDR3 comprises 13 residues. CDR3 coding DNA: TGTGCCAGCAGTGGAATTCGGGGTGAAAAACTGTTTTTT. Encoded protein: CASSGIRGEKLFF.

The V and J genes are TRBV27 and TRBJ1-5; TRBD1 agrees at 9 bases. Per the germline V gene, CDR1 is MNHEY and CDR2 is SMNVEV (reference sequence). The ends lost 5 bases at V and 3 bases at J; junction bases unmatched: 5. The CDR3 is 15 amino acids. CDR3 bases: TGTGCCAGCAGTCCCACAGGGGGCCCCAATCAGCCCCAGCATTTT. Amino acid sequence: CASSPTGGPNQPQHF.

The CDR3 DNA follows: TGTGCCAGTAGTATAAGCGGGAGCGTCCCCAATTCACCCCTCCACTTT. Residues: CASSISGSVPNSPLHF. The chain uses TRBV19 and TRBJ1-6; D is unclear. This CDR3 is 16 amino acids long. Trimming took 2 bases from V and 7 from J, leaving 15 bases between them. Germline values: CDR1 LNHDA, CDR2 SQIVND (reference sequence).

The rearrangement links TRBV5-8 to TRBJ1-1, with 10 bases aligning to TRBD1. With V trimmed by 2 bases and J by 3 bases, 10 bases remained unmatched. The CDR3 is 17 residues long. Germline V gene data show CDR1 as SGHTS and CDR2 as YDEGEE. The CDR3 loop is CASSFRKTGGIDTEAFF. In DNA form, the CDR3 reads TGTGCCAGCAGCTTTCGGAAGACAGGGGGCATCGACACTGAAGCTTTCTTT. Full variable domain (missing parts from reference TRBV5-8 and TRBJ1-1): EAGVTQSPTHLIKTRGQQATLRCSPISGHTSVYWYQQALGLGLQFLLWYDEGEERNRGNFPPRFSGRQFPNYSSELNVNALELEDSALYLCASSFRKTGGIDTEAFFGQGTRLTVV.

The chain carries TRBV3-1 (or the pseudogene TRBV3-2) and TRBJ2-7; 8 bases are shared with TRBD1. The CDR3 has 15 residues. CDR1 LGHDT and CDR2 YNNKEL come from the germline V gene (reference sequence). V was clipped by 4 bases and J by 0 bases; unmatched bases: 5. The CDR3 loop reads CASSPMGQVSYEQYF. The CDR3 nucleotides are TGTGCCAGCAGCCCTATGGGACAGGTCTCCTACGAGCAGTACTTC.